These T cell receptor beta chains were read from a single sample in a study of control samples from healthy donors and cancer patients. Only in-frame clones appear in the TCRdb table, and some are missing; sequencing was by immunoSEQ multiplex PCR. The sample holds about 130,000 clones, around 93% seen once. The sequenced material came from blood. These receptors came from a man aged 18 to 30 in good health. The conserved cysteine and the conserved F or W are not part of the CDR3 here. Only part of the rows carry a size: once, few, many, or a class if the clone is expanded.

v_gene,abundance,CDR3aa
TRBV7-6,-,ASSRRHGDNEQF
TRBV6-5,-,ASRGTGGSWQPQH
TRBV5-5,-,ASSFLQGYEQY
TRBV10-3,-,AISESQGTGVEKLF
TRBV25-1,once,ASSGFGQDSEKLF
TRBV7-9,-,ASSLAANTEAF
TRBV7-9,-,ASSDLGQETQY
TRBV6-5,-,ASSSGLFQETQY
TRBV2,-,ASRGGPDTQY
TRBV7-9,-,ASSLAIGRNTEAF
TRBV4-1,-,ASSQRARGEKAEAF
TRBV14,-,ASSPWTGMNTEAF
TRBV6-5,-,ASSPRGWSEQY
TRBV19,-,ASIDPGAEAF